Below, 30 T cell receptor beta chains from the same sample are listed, as sequenced in a study of blood T cells in healthy people across ages. A sample-barcoded 5' primer and a J-beta primer mix were used in a second PCR of about 7 to 12 cycles. MiXCR, applied by TCRdb to the 5' RACE reads, yields one record per CDR3 protein. Here the sample spans fewer than 2 million distinct CDR3 sequences, about 39% being singletons. Sequencing was carried out using blood. Receptor source: a human donor in good health.

This clonotype appeared a few times. The chain is built from TRBV29-1 and TRBJ2-7; TRBD1 agrees at 7 bases. The V segment lost 3 bases and the J segment 0 bases; nucleotides outside the gene matches: 5. CDR3 length: 14 amino acids. The germline gives CDR1 SQVTM, CDR2 ANQGSEA. This CDR3 reads CSVEGQPNSYEQYF. DNA for the CDR3: TGCAGCGTTGAGGGACAGCCCAACTCCTACGAGCAGTACTTC.

The chain carries TRBV28 and TRBJ2-3, with D perhaps assigned TRBD1 or TRBD2 (7 bases each). With 8 bases removed from V and 4 bases from J, the gap between germline ends came to 19 bases. The CDR3 loop spans 15 amino acids. Germline values: CDR1 MDHEN, CDR2 SYDVKM. The CDR3, as DNA: TGTGCCAGCGGGGGGGGGACAGCAAACTCAGATACGCAGTATTTT. Encoded protein: CASGGGTANSDTQYF. Using reference TRBV28 and TRBJ2-3 for the parts outside the CDR3, the full variable domain is DVKVTQSSRYLVKRTGEKVFLECVQDMDHENMFWYRQDPGLGLRLIYFSYDVKMKEKGDIPEGYSVSREKKERFSLILESASTNQTSMYLCASGGGTANSDTQYFGPGTRLTVL.

A few counts support this clonotype. The chain employs TRBV20-1 and TRBJ1-2, with D possibly being TRBD1 (5 bases). This CDR3 region has 13 residues. Trimming shortened V by 2 bases and J by 4 bases, and 11 bases separated the two germline ends. Looked up from germline, CDR1 is DFQATT and CDR2 is SNEGSKA (reference sequence). The CDR3 sequence is CSARQGERYGYTF. CDR3 sequence (DNA): TGCAGTGCTAGACAAGGGGAACGCTATGGCTACACCTTC.

As for this clonotype: The missing conserved phenylalanine or tryptophan at the end of this CDR3 makes a read error likely. The chain links TRBV11-1 to TRBJ2-3, with a possible D match to TRBD2 (5 bases). The CDR3 is made up of 16 amino acids. The ends were cut back, 4 bases at V and 3 bases at J, with 17 bases in the middle. Germline CDR1 SGHAT, CDR2 FQDESV (reference sequence). In nucleotides, the CDR3 is TGTGCCAGCAGCTCAGATGATGACGGGGTGACAGATACGCAGTATGTT. This sequence encodes CASSSDDDGVTDTQYV.

This clonotype has just a few counts. The chain recombines TRBV11-2 with TRBJ2-5; 11 nucleotides match TRBD2. CDR1 SGHAT and CDR2 FQNNGV come from the germline V gene. The CDR3 contains 18 residues. V lost 5 bases and J lost 5; bases outside the gene matches: 16. CDR3 bases: TGTGCCAGCAGCCAGCGACTAGCGGGGTCCTCCCGTGGGGAGACCCAGTACTTC. This sequence encodes CASSQRLAGSSRGETQYF.

The rearrangement links TRBV20-1 to TRBJ1-2, with 7 positions matching TRBD1. The germline V gene encodes CDR1 DFQATT and CDR2 SNEGSKA (reference sequence). J was trimmed by 6 bases and V by 3 bases; bases with no gene match: 10. The CDR3 consists of 14 residues. As DNA, the CDR3 is TGCAGTGCTAGGACTCCGGGACAGAGTCATGGCTACACCTTC. It is translated as CSARTPGQSHGYTF.

This clonotype was seen a few times. The chain carries TRBV7-2 and TRBJ2-4, with D perhaps matching TRBD1 (6 bases). The DNA end is a closer match to TRBJ2-7, so the J assignment may be wrong. Germline-derived CDR1 and CDR2 are SGHTA and FQGNSA. This CDR3 region has 15 residues. In DNA form, the CDR3 reads TGTGCCAGCAGCTTAGGGGTGGTCAGGGGTTACGAGCAGTACTTC. Its translation is CASSLGVVRGYEQYF.

This clonotype was found once. The junction departs from the called germline gene at one end, perhaps through a read error. The chain couples TRBV5-1 to TRBJ2-3, with D perhaps being TRBD1 or TRBD2 (5 bases each). The length of the CDR3 is 15 residues. CDR1 is SGHRS and CDR2 is YFSETQ in the germline V gene. In DNA form, the CDR3 reads TGCGCCAGCAGCCTGGGTCCCGGGACCCGAGATACGCAGGATTTT. Protein sequence: CASSLGPGTRDTQDF.

CDR3 in DNA: TGTGCCAGCGGGGCACTAAGTGGCTACACCTTC. Protein sequence: CASGALSGYTF. The chain joins TRBV27 to TRBJ1-2; D possibly corresponds to TRBD1 (5 bases). Trimming cost V 8 bases and J 7 bases, with 11 bases left between them. Germline V CDR1 and CDR2: MNHEY, SMNVEV (reference sequence). The CDR3 runs 11 residues.

The chain joins TRBV5-1 to TRBJ1-2, with 8 nucleotides matching TRBD1. The trim removed 4 bases at V and 4 bases at J, leaving 9 bases unmatched. Germline V CDR1 and CDR2: SGHRS, YFSETQ. This CDR3 is 15 amino acids long. The CDR3 nucleotides read TGCGCCAGCAGCCTGGACCTGACAGGGGCCTATGGCTACACCTTC. It encodes CASSLDLTGAYGYTF.

DNA for the CDR3: TGTGCCAGCAGTTCACTACCAGGGTTGGGGGATTACGAGCAGTACTTC. It specifies CASSSLPGLGDYEQYF. This chain connects TRBV27 to TRBJ2-7; D tentatively fits TRBD1 or TRBD2 (5 bases each). CDR1 and CDR2 (germline): MNHEY, SMNVEV (reference sequence). Deletions cut 4 bases from V and 4 bases from J, with 20 bases between. The CDR3 length is 16 residues.

In this sample, this clonotype turned up a few times. The V and J genes are TRBV20-1 and TRBJ2-3; the D is unclear. Trimming stripped 1 base from V and 4 bases from J, with 12 bases between. CDR3 length equals 14 residues. Germline CDR1 reads DFQATT; CDR2 reads SNEGSKA (reference sequence). In DNA, the CDR3 is TGCAGTGCTAGAGGAGGCGCCCAGGCAGATACGCAGTATTTT. Amino acids: CSARGGAQADTQYF.

V usage is TRBV12-3 or TRBV12-4 and J usage is TRBJ1-6, with unresolved D. The CDR3 has 13 amino acids. The germline V and J ends were trimmed by 2 bases and 11 bases, with 10 bases remaining between them. The CDR3 DNA is TGTGCCAGCAGTTTATCTAAGGAGACACCCCTCCACTTT. It codes for CASSLSKETPLHF.

The chain carries TRBV11-2 and TRBJ2-7, with 11 bases aligning to TRBD2. The J call could be wrong; TRBJ2-5 is a better fit for the DNA end. There are 15 residues in the CDR3. Germline V gene sequence: CDR1 SGHAT, CDR2 FQNNGV. CDR3 sequence (DNA): TGTGCCAGCAGCACTAGCGGGGGTTCAGGGAAGACCCAGTACTTC. It yields the protein CASSTSGGSGKTQYF.

The rearrangement joins TRBV4-3 to TRBJ2-5; possibly TRBD1 for D (6 bases). Per germline, CDR1 LGHNA and CDR2 YSLEER. The CDR3 is made up of 17 amino acids. Trimming removed 1 base at V and 11 bases at J, with 26 bases between. The CDR3 nucleotides read TGCGCCAGCAGCCAAGTTGGTGTCGGGCAGCCTTCAGGGGAGCAGTACTTC. This translates into CASSQVGVGQPSGEQYF.

This clonotype has more than one count but fewer than ten. The chain employs TRBV2 and TRBJ2-1, with D possibly TRBD2 on 7 matching bases. The V end lost 4 bases, the J end lost 8 bases, and 21 bases lay between the germline ends. Germline CDR1 reads SNHLY; CDR2 reads FYNNEI. The CDR3 runs to 16 residues. The CDR3 bases are TGTGCCAGCAGTGGAGGGTTCGCGGGGGCCGGCGATGAGCAGTTCTTC. Translation gives CASSGGFAGAGDEQFF.

Only a few counts were recorded for this clonotype. This chain links TRBV7-2 with TRBJ1-4; weak D call: TRBD1 (5 bases). V gave up 2 bases and J gave up 8 bases, with 12 bases separating them. The germline V gene encodes CDR1 SGHTA and CDR2 FQGNSA. CDR3 length equals 14 residues. The CDR3 DNA is TGTGCCAGCAGCTTATCGCAGGGTCGGGAAAAACTGTTTTTT. It is translated as CASSLSQGREKLFF.

The V gene is TRBV7-3, the J gene TRBJ2-4; maybe TRBD2 (6 bases). The CDR3 spans 16 residues. Germline V CDR1 and CDR2: SGHTA, FQGTGA. With 2 bases removed from V and 1 base from J, the gap between germline ends came to 12 bases. The DNA for the CDR3 is TGTGCCAGCAGCTTATGGGGGGATTGGGCCAAAAACATTCAGTACTTC. Amino acids: CASSLWGDWAKNIQYF.

This clonotype was counted between two and nine times. The rearrangement joins TRBV5-1 to TRBJ2-7; 7 bases are a match to TRBD2. V was pared by 8 bases and J by 1 base, with 9 bases of the junction left unmatched. CDR1 is SGHRS and CDR2 is YFSETQ in the germline V gene. The CDR3 sequence is 14 residues long. For the CDR3, the DNA is TGCGCCAGTAGGGGAACTAGCGATTCCTACGAGCAGTACTTC. Translation gives CASRGTSDSYEQYF.

The J gene is TRBJ2-5, the V gene TRBV4-3; D ambiguous. The CDR3 has 17 residues. V dropped 1 base and J dropped 0 bases, with 15 bases sitting between them. Germline V gene data show CDR1 as LGHNA and CDR2 as YSLEER. The CDR3: CASSQGFMTVYQETQYF. In DNA, the CDR3 is TGCGCCAGCAGCCAAGGATTTATGACGGTGTACCAAGAGACCCAGTACTTC.

Regarding this clonotype: This could be a read error, since a much larger clone is one nucleotide away. As DNA, the CDR3 is TGTGCCAGCAGCCCTGCACAGGGGAGCACTGAAGCTTTCTTT. Amino acid sequence: CASSPAQGSTEAFF. The V gene is TRBV12-3 or TRBV12-4, the J gene TRBJ1-1; 7 bases fit TRBD1. The CDR3 sequence is 14 residues long. The V and J ends lost 6 bases and 4 bases, in that order; junction bases with no gene match: 8.

The chain has TRBV5-1 and TRBJ1-2; D not resolved. The V gene lost 6 bases and the J gene lost 4 bases, with 13 bases spanning the gap. The CDR3 covers 13 residues. Per the germline V gene, CDR1 is SGHRS and CDR2 is YFSETQ. The CDR3 sequence is CASTGELSYGYTF. Written as DNA, the CDR3 is TGCGCCAGCACTGGGGAACTCTCCTATGGCTACACCTTC. Full variable domain (rest looked up from reference TRBV5-1 and TRBJ1-2): KAGVTQTPRYLIKTRGQQVTLSCSPISGHRSVSWYQQTPGQGLQFLFEYFSETQRNKGNFPGRFSGRQFSNSRSEMNVSTLELGDSALYLCASTGELSYGYTFGSGTRLTVV.

The V call is TRBV6-2 or TRBV6-3, the J call TRBJ2-1; no definite D call. The CDR3 is 15 amino acids. Germline V gene sequence: CDR1 MNHEY, CDR2 SVGEGT. With 5 bases removed from V and 1 base from J, the gap between germline ends came to 12 bases. This chain's CDR3 is CASSSFRYSYNEQFF. CDR3 DNA sequence: TGTGCCAGCAGTAGTTTCAGGTATTCCTACAATGAGCAGTTCTTC.

The DNA of the CDR3 is TGCAGCGTTGAACGAGATCAGCCAGAAAAGAACACTGAAGCTTTCTTT. Translated, it gives CSVERDQPEKNTEAFF. This chain uses TRBV29-1 with TRBJ1-1; D remains unclear. The germline CDR1 and CDR2 sequences are SQVTM and ANQGSEA. Trimming left V 2 bases short and J 1 base short, with 17 bases between. This CDR3 comprises 16 residues.

There are a few counts of this clonotype. The V and J genes are TRBV20-1 and TRBJ1-2; D gene ambiguous. Germline V CDR1 and CDR2: DFQATT, SNEGSKA (reference sequence). The CDR3 contains 13 residues. With 0 bases removed from V and 8 bases from J, the gap between germline ends came to 13 bases. The CDR3: CSARDLIREGYTF. CDR3 nucleotide sequence: TGCAGTGCTAGAGACCTAATAAGGGAGGGCTACACCTTC.

With respect to this clonotype: No DNA is shown, since the ends of the CDR3 on it are uncertain; the CDR3 is the one TCRdb lists. This chain uses TRBV20-1 with TRBJ1-4; TRBD1, the table's D call, was not compared with the DNA. The CDR3 has 23 amino acids, counting both end residues. Germline V gives CDR1 DFQATT, CDR2 SNEGSKA (reference sequence). CDR3: CSASKTGSETQYFGPGTNEKLFF.

This clonotype was seen a few times. At one end, the junction sequence differs from germline, possibly due to a read error. The genes are TRBV7-2 and TRBJ2-5; a weak D match, TRBD1 (5 bases). This CDR3 comprises 13 residues. The germline gives CDR1 SGHTA, CDR2 FQGNSA. The CDR3 sequence: CASRSPGAESQYF. The CDR3 DNA reads as TGTGCCAGCAGGTCGCCTGGGGCGGAGAGCCAGTACTTC.

The gene calls are TRBV7-9 and TRBJ2-1, with D perhaps TRBD2 (6 bases). This CDR3 is built from 20 residues. Germline CDR1 SEHNR, CDR2 FQNEAQ (reference sequence). Trimming removed 5 bases from V and 5 bases from J, with 31 bases in between. The CDR3 DNA sequence: TGTGCCAGCAGCCTCCCGGGGACTCCCCACCATTTAGAAATTAACAATGAGCAGTTCTTC. It translates to CASSLPGTPHHLEINNEQFF.

This clonotype showed up just a few times. This chain connects TRBV20-1 to TRBJ2-3; D tentatively fits TRBD1 or TRBD2 (6 bases each). Germline V lookup: CDR1 DFQATT, CDR2 SNEGSKA (reference sequence). The V and J ends lost 2 bases and 0 bases respectively, with 12 bases between them. The CDR3 is 15 residues long. In nucleotides, the CDR3 is TGCAGTGCTAGAAATCGGGGGCTAAGCACAGATACGCAGTATTTT. Protein sequence: CSARNRGLSTDTQYF.

This clonotype was seen more than once but under ten times. The chain joins TRBV4-2 to TRBJ2-1; D is possibly TRBD1 or TRBD2 (6 bases each). In germline, CDR1 is LGHNA, CDR2 YNFKEQ. Trimming removed 0 bases from V and 7 bases from J, with 13 bases in between. The CDR3 is 15 amino acids. CDR3 nucleotide sequence: TGTGCCAGCAGCCAAGATTTGGGGGGCCATAATGAGCAGTTCTTC. This encodes CASSQDLGGHNEQFF.